These T cell receptor beta chains were read from a single sample in a study of blood T cell repertoires in COVID-19. Clones were sequenced by immunoSEQ multiplex PCR, and TCRdb holds only the in-frame ones, with some missing. The sample consists of more than 150,000 clones, around four fifths of them appearing once. The material sequenced was PBMCs or T cells enriched from blood (not recorded which). The receptor set was obtained from a woman aged 45-59 years who had recovered from COVID-19. Each CDR3 is given with its conserved first and last residue. The D gene is left open where the match is weak. Clone size is not always given. Where it is, it says once, few, many or a class for expanded clones.

>NA|15|TRBV5-4|TRBJ1-6|NA
CASSLGTTYNSPLHF
TGTGCCAGCAGCTTGGGGACAACATATAATTCACCCCTCCACTTT
>NA|13|TRBV12-3/TRBV12-4|TRBJ1-2|NA
CASREGASYGYTF
TGTGCCAGCCGTGAAGGGGCTAGCTATGGCTACACCTTC
>NA|15|TRBV7-2|TRBJ1-5|NA
CASSLTMESNQPQHF
TGTGCCAGCAGCTTGACCATGGAGAGCAATCAGCCCCAGCATTTT
>NA|12|TRBV18|TRBJ2-5|NA
CASSPQRETQYF
TGTGCCAGCTCACCACAGAGAGAGACCCAGTACTTC
>TRBD1|14|TRBV18|TRBJ1-1|NA
CASCDRVWNTEAFF
TGTGCCAGCTGCGACAGGGTTTGGAACACTGAAGCTTTCTTT
>TRBD1|12|TRBV3-1/TRBV3-2|TRBJ1-2|NA
CASSPTGNGYTF
TGTGCCAGCAGCCCGACAGGGAATGGCTACACCTTC
>NA|12|TRBV6-5|TRBJ1-3|few
CAAYSSGNTIYF
TGTGCGGCGTACAGCTCTGGAAACACCATATATTTT
>TRBD1|14|TRBV18|TRBJ2-7|once
CASSPTTGGYEQYF
TGTGCCAGCTCACCGACGACAGGGGGCTACGAGCAGTACTTC
>NA|14|TRBV6-5|TRBJ1-6|once
CASAGGVANSPLHF
TGTGCCAGCGCGGGAGGGGTAGCTAATTCACCCCTCCACTTT
>NA|16|TRBV6-2/TRBV6-3|TRBJ1-5|NA
CASSYSGGRRSQPQHF
TGTGCCAGCAGTTACTCGGGGGGGAGGAGGAGTCAGCCCCAGCATTTT
>NA|14|TRBV3-1/TRBV3-2|TRBJ2-1|NA
CASSPPRLYNEQFF
TGTGCCAGCAGCCCGCCGCGGCTATACAATGAGCAGTTCTTC
>TRBD1|14|TRBV19|TRBJ1-1|NA
CASSWDRLGTEAFF
TGTGCCAGTAGTTGGGACAGGTTGGGCACTGAAGCTTTCTTT
>TRBD2|16|TRBV7-2|TRBJ2-5|NA
CASSPGGTSGSETQYF
TGTGCCAGCAGCCCCGGGGGGACTAGCGGGAGTGAGACCCAGTACTTC
>TRBD1|12|TRBV29-1|TRBJ2-1|once
CSVGGQGNEQFF
TGCAGCGTTGGGGGACAGGGGAATGAGCAGTTCTTC
>TRBD1|14|TRBV7-2|TRBJ1-1|NA
CASSYDRANTEAFF
TGTGCCAGCAGCTACGACAGGGCGAACACTGAAGCTTTCTTT
>TRBD1|15|TRBV28|TRBJ2-1|NA
CASSGPGTGAGEQFF
TGTGCCAGCAGTGGTCCCGGGACAGGGGCAGGTGAGCAGTTCTTC
>NA|14|TRBV11-3|TRBJ1-2|once
CASSREDTNYGYTF
TGTGCCAGCAGTCGAGAAGACACCAACTATGGCTACACCTTC
>NA|13|TRBV12-3/TRBV12-4|TRBJ1-1|NA
CASSLTGKTEAFF
TGTGCCAGCAGCTTGACTGGAAAAACTGAAGCTTTCTTT
>TRBD1|16|TRBV10-3|TRBJ2-1|NA
CASRATTGQGRNEQFF
TGTGCCTCCAGAGCTACAACAGGACAGGGCCGAAATGAGCAGTTCTTC
>NA|11|TRBV18|TRBJ1-1|once
CASSLRTEAFF
TGTGCCAGCTCACTTCGGACTGAAGCTTTCTTT
>TRBD1|14|TRBV19|TRBJ1-5|NA
CASRRQGAGQPQHF
TGTGCCAGTAGGCGACAGGGGGCCGGTCAGCCCCAGCATTTT
>NA|14|TRBV11-3|TRBJ1-2|NA
CASSFGGINYGYTF
TGTGCCAGCAGCTTCGGAGGTATTAACTATGGCTACACCTTC
>TRBD1|14|TRBV29-1|TRBJ1-4|NA
CSARGQATNEKLFF
TGCAGCGCTAGAGGACAGGCAACTAATGAAAAACTGTTTTTT